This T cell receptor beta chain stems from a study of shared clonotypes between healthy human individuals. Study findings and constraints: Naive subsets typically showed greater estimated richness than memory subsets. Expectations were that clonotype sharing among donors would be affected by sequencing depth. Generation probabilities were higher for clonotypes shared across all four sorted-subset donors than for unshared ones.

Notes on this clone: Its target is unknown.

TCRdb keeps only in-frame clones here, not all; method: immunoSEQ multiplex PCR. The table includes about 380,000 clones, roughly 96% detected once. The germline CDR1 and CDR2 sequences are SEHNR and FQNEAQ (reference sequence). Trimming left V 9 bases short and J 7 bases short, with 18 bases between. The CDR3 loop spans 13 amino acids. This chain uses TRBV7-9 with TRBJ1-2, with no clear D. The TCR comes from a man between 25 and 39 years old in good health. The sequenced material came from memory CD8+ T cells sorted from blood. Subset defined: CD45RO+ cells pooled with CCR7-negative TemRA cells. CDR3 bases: TGTGCCAGTCACATCGTGGACTACTTTGGCTACACCTTC. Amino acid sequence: CASHIVDYFGYTF. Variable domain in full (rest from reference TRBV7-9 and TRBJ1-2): DTGVSQNPRHKITKRGQNVTFRCDPISEHNRLYWYRQTLGQGPEFLTYFQNEAQLEKSRLLSDRFSAERPKGSFSTLEIQRTEQGDSAMYLCASHIVDYFGYTFGSGTRLTVV.